Listed below are T cell receptor beta chains from one sample, sequenced in a study of Ad26.COV2.S vaccination and SARS-CoV-2 variants. Clones were read by immunoSEQ multiplex PCR, and TCRdb kept only the in-frame ones, dropping some. The sample carries 200,000 to 250,000 clones, approximately 88% recorded once. Sample: peripheral blood, taken in a trial of Ad26.COV2.S vaccine versus placebo. These receptors were taken from a person aged 18-65 years who received the Ad26.COV2.S COVID-19 vaccine or a placebo. Each CDR3 is given with its conserved first and last residue. D genes are given only for firm matches. Part of the rows lack a size; the others show once, few, many or a class for expanded clones.

d_gene | j_gene | len | v_gene | abundance | CDR3nt | CDR3aa
- | TRBJ1-1 | 15 | TRBV28 | - | TGTGCCAGCAGTTTATCGACAGGTTCGGGAACTGAAGCTTTCTTT | CASSLSTGSGTEAFF
- | TRBJ2-3 | 13 | TRBV19 | - | TGTGCCAGTAGTAGCAGGGCGACAGATACGCAGTATTTT | CASSSRATDTQYF
- | TRBJ2-1 | 13 | TRBV18 | - | TGTGCCAGCTCACTCAACAGGGCCAATGAGCAGTTCTTC | CASSLNRANEQFF
- | TRBJ2-3 | 13 | TRBV12-3/TRBV12-4 | - | TGTGCCAGCAAGGAGCGGGGCACAGATACGCAGTATTTT | CASKERGTDTQYF
TRBD1 | TRBJ1-6 | 15 | TRBV10-3 | - | TGTGCCATCAGTGAACAGGGGAGCCGCAATTCACCCCTCCACTTT | CAISEQGSRNSPLHF
- | TRBJ1-2 | 11 | TRBV6-1 | - | TGTGCCAGCAGTGAAGAAGGTGGCTACACCTTC | CASSEEGGYTF
- | TRBJ1-1 | 12 | TRBV6-5 | - | TGTGCCAGCAGTTACGGAACAGGGAGAGCTTTCTTT | CASSYGTGRAFF
- | TRBJ1-3 | 16 | TRBV19 | - | TGTGCCACTGAGGGGACCTGGAAGTTATCTGGAAACACCATATATTTT | CATEGTWKLSGNTIYF
TRBD1 | TRBJ2-1 | 17 | TRBV11-2 | - | TGTGCCAGCAGCTTTGATGCGGACAGGGGGCTCAACAATGAGCAGTTCTTC | CASSFDADRGLNNEQFF
TRBD2 | TRBJ2-5 | 15 | TRBV14 | - | TGTGCCAGCAGCCAAGTCCCAGCGGGGGTAGAGACCCAGTACTTC | CASSQVPAGVETQYF
- | TRBJ1-1 | 14 | TRBV6-2/TRBV6-3 | - | TGTGCCAGCAGCTCCCCCGCCGACAGGTTGGATGCTTTCTTT | CASSSPADRLDAFF
- | TRBJ2-5 | 14 | TRBV6-6 | once | TGTACCAGCAGTTACTCCGGATCCCAAGAGACCCAGTACTTC | CTSSYSGSQETQYF
- | TRBJ2-7 | 15 | TRBV7-2 | - | TGTGCCAGCAGCTTAGTGGAACAGCTTTTAGTAGAGCAGTACTTC | CASSLVEQLLVEQYF
- | TRBJ2-1 | 14 | TRBV15 | - | TGTGCCACCAGCAGGGATAATGTACACAATGAGCAGTTCTTC | CATSRDNVHNEQFF
TRBD1 | TRBJ2-7 | 16 | TRBV11-2 | - | TGTGCCAGCAGCTTAGAAGGACAGGGAAAAGGGTACGAGCAGTACTTC | CASSLEGQGKGYEQYF
- | TRBJ1-4 | 14 | TRBV5-6 | - | TGTGCCAGCAGCTTGGTGGCGCCCGGAGAAAAACTGTTTTTT | CASSLVAPGEKLFF
- | TRBJ2-5 | 14 | TRBV5-5 | - | TGTGCCAGCAGCTTGCAGGGGCTCGGAGAGACCCAGTACTTC | CASSLQGLGETQYF
TRBD1 | TRBJ2-7 | 13 | TRBV11-2 | - | TGTGCCAGCAGGTTTACAGGGGGCTACGAGCAGTACTTC | CASRFTGGYEQYF
TRBD2 | TRBJ2-7 | 15 | TRBV18 | few | TGTGCCAGCTCACCACCGGGGATAGCGGGAATCGAGCAGTACTTC | CASSPPGIAGIEQYF
- | TRBJ1-1 | 14 | TRBV6-5 | - | TGTGCCACCCAAAACAGGGCCATGAACACTGAAGCTTTCTTT | CATQNRAMNTEAFF
- | TRBJ2-3 | 15 | TRBV15 | - | TGTGCCACCAGCGGCTTGCGGGTGGGCACAGATACGCAGTATTTT | CATSGLRVGTDTQYF
- | TRBJ2-3 | 13 | TRBV28 | - | TGTGCCAGCACCGGACAAAACACAGATACGCAGTATTTT | CASTGQNTDTQYF
TRBD1 | TRBJ2-3 | 14 | TRBV5-1 | - | TGCGCCAGCAGCGGACAGGGGATCACAGATACGCAGTATTTT | CASSGQGITDTQYF
- | TRBJ2-7 | 13 | TRBV24-1 | - | TGTGCCACCAGTGACTCCGACCAGAACGAGCAGTACTTC | CATSDSDQNEQYF
- | TRBJ1-3 | 17 | TRBV3-1/TRBV3-2 | - | TGTGCCAGCAGCCCGAAAGGGGGGGGACTCTCTGGAAACACCATATATTTT | CASSPKGGGLSGNTIYF
TRBD1 | TRBJ2-3 | 13 | TRBV19 | - | TGTGCCAGTAGTATCCTACAGGGGGATACGCAGTATTTT | CASSILQGDTQYF
- | TRBJ2-2 | 15 | TRBV5-1 | - | TGCGCCAGCAGCTTAGGATCTGGGACCACCGGGGAGCTGTTTTTT | CASSLGSGTTGELFF
TRBD1 | TRBJ2-7 | 18 | TRBV5-1 | - | TGCGCCAGCAGCTTGTTCCCCCCCCGACAGGGGGTTTTCCACGAGCAGTACTTC | CASSLFPPRQGVFHEQYF
TRBD1 | TRBJ1-2 | 16 | TRBV30 | once | TGTGCCTGGAGTATACAGAATGGACAGGGGGCGGGTGGCTACACCTTC | CAWSIQNGQGAGGYTF
- | TRBJ2-2 | 16 | TRBV19 | - | TGTGCCAGTAGTATGAGGGGTGGGGCAACACCCGGGGAGCTGTTTTTT | CASSMRGGATPGELFF
TRBD2 | TRBJ2-2 | 17 | TRBV18 | - | TGTGCCAGCTCACCACGCTTAGCGGGAGGGGACACCGGGGAGCTGTTTTTT | CASSPRLAGGDTGELFF
- | TRBJ2-7 | 12 | TRBV5-6 | - | TGTGCCAGCAACTTGATAGGCTACGAGCAGTACTTC | CASNLIGYEQYF
TRBD1 | TRBJ2-7 | 15 | TRBV6-5 | once | TGTGCCAGCCGTCCGGGACAGGGAACTCCCTACGAGCAGTACTTC | CASRPGQGTPYEQYF
TRBD2 | TRBJ2-3 | 21 | TRBV5-1 | - | TGCGCCAGCAGCTTCTTCGGGGGGACTAGCGGGAGGAGTTTGGATGCAGATACGCAGTATTTT | CASSFFGGTSGRSLDADTQYF
- | TRBJ1-5 | 17 | TRBV6-2/TRBV6-3 | - | TGTGCCAGCAGTTACTCGAGACGGGTCAGAGGCAATCAGCCCCAGCATTTT | CASSYSRRVRGNQPQHF
- | TRBJ1-2 | 16 | TRBV6-6 | - | TGTGCCAGCAGCCAGCCCGGCTCTGGTGGCAACTATGGCTACACCTTC | CASSQPGSGGNYGYTF
TRBD1 | TRBJ1-5 | 19 | TRBV27 | - | TGTGCCAGCAGCGGAACCGGGACAGGAAAAAAGTCAACTAATCAGCCCCAGCATTTT | CASSGTGTGKKSTNQPQHF
TRBD2 | TRBJ2-7 | 14 | TRBV27 | - | TGTGCCAGCAGCCGGCTAGCGGGAGGTTACGAGCAGTACTTC | CASSRLAGGYEQYF
- | TRBJ1-1 | 14 | TRBV24-1 | - | TGTGCCACCCGTGGGGGAGGACGGAACACTGAAGCTTTCTTT | CATRGGGRNTEAFF
- | TRBJ2-6 | 16 | TRBV11-2 | - | TGTGCCAGCAGCTTAGGCGGGGTGGCTGGGGCCAACGTCCTGACTTTC | CASSLGGVAGANVLTF
- | TRBJ2-1 | 14 | TRBV9 | - | TGTGCCAGCAGCGTAGCGGGATCCTACAATGAGCAGTTCTTC | CASSVAGSYNEQFF
TRBD1 | TRBJ2-2 | 16 | TRBV10-3 | once | TGTGCCATCAGTGTATTAGGGGGCGAGAACACCGGGGAGCTGTTTTTT | CAISVLGGENTGELFF
- | TRBJ2-5 | 14 | TRBV6-2/TRBV6-3 | - | TGTGCCAGCAGTCGGGGGCTGGGGCAAGAGACCCAGTACTTC | CASSRGLGQETQYF
- | TRBJ2-7 | 15 | TRBV25-1 | few | TGTGCCAGCAGTGAAGTTGGAACAGTGGGCCGCGAGCAGTACTTC | CASSEVGTVGREQYF
TRBD2 | TRBJ2-7 | 16 | TRBV4-1 | once | TGCGCCAGCAGCCAAACTCCGGGAGGGTCATTCTACGAGCAGTACTTC | CASSQTPGGSFYEQYF
- | TRBJ1-2 | 17 | TRBV6-2/TRBV6-3 | few | TGTGCCAGCAGTTACTCGTCGTGGCAGGGGAACGACTATGGCTACACCTTC | CASSYSSWQGNDYGYTF